This T cell receptor (beta chain) stems from a study of cytomegalovirus exposure and HLA in healthy donors. Points from the study as a whole: Later genetic work tied a missense DCLRE1C variant to beta-chain V and J trimming. What a later analysis showed was that several of the most significant clusters appeared linked to common viral pathogens.

13 Jbeta primers and 60 Vbeta primers were used for the PCR. Sequencing used immunoSEQ multiplex PCR; TCRdb keeps in-frame clones, though not all of them. Counted here are approximately 110,000 clones, approximately 78% occurring once; the ten biggest clones make up 3.6%. A word on this clone: Its target is not known.

The ends were cut back, 3 bases at V and 4 bases at J, with 8 bases in the middle. CDR1 and CDR2 from the germline V gene are MNHEY and SMNVEV (reference sequence). The CDR3 has 13 amino acids. Sequencing used PBMCs. The gene calls are TRBV27 and TRBJ2-3; weak D call: TRBD2 (5 bases). The TCR sequence derives from a man in his forties in good health and CMV-seronegative. The CDR3 region has the DNA TGTGCCAGCAGTTTTTCCGGGGCAGATACGCAGTATTTT. The encoded protein is CASSFSGADTQYF.